Listed here are 2 T cell receptor beta chains from one sample, sequenced in a study of OX40 agonist ivuxolimab in advanced cancers. The method was immunoSEQ multiplex PCR; TCRdb's version includes in-frame clones alone and lacks a portion of them. The table records about 79,000 clones, around 92% of them present only once. This specimen was CD4+ or CD8+ T cells sorted from blood, taken in a trial of the OX40 agonist ivuxolimab. The origin of the receptors is an adult with an advanced solid tumor such as melanoma, head and neck, liver or kidney cancer.

This chain connects TRBV28 to TRBJ1-5; D remains unclear. The CDR3 has 15 residues. The V and J ends lost 7 bases and 0 bases respectively, with 13 bases between them. Looked up from germline, CDR1 is MDHEN and CDR2 is SYDVKM. CDR3 loop: CASTLFGISNQPQHF. The DNA of the CDR3 is TGTGCCAGCACCCTATTCGGGATTAGCAATCAGCCCCAGCATTTT.

The CDR3 is CASSNPRPNTEAFF. The DNA of the CDR3 is TGTGCCAGCAGCAATCCCCGTCCGAACACTGAAGCTTTCTTT. This rearrangement joins TRBV11-3 to TRBJ1-1; D is uncertain. The germline V and J ends were trimmed by 5 bases and 1 base, with 11 bases remaining between them. The CDR3 runs 14 residues. Per germline, CDR1 SGHNT and CDR2 YENEEA.